The T cell receptor beta chain described here comes from a study of T cell clones after liver transplantation. Germline loops: CDR1 LGHNA, CDR2 YSLEER. Trimming took 2 bases from V and 4 from J; bases not matched to a gene: 13. The CDR3 runs 18 residues. The repertoire was sequenced with immunoSEQ multiplex PCR; TCRdb's copy has only in-frame clones and lacks some. The table shows approximately 6,100 clones, with 81% occurring only once. The sequence was obtained from a human donor who received a liver transplant. Sequencing used CD8+ T cells from blood, obtained before liver transplant. The chain is built from TRBV4-3 and TRBJ2-7, with 11 bases that match TRBD2. The CDR3 sequence is CASSQSRPGTSGVYEQYF. The CDR3 DNA sequence: TGCGCCAGCAGCCAATCGAGGCCCGGGACTAGCGGAGTATACGAGCAGTACTTC.